The T cell receptor (beta chain) under discussion was sequenced for a study of tumor and adjacent non-tumor tissue in lung cancer. Study-wide context: Patients comprised 12 adenocarcinoma, a couple of squamous cell carcinoma and 1 small cell lung cancer. Study-level points and caveats: Significantly higher TCR diversity was found in tumor than normal lung.

This clonotype was detected only a few times. Its target is unknown. The CDR3 carries no conserved terminal phenylalanine or tryptophan, so it likely arises from a read error. TCRbeta libraries were built with three rounds of nested PCR, modified from ARM-PCR. TCRdb redid the calling of the multiplex PCR reads with MiXCR, one entry per CDR3 protein. The data show some 120,000 distinct CDR3 sequences, 66% seen once. RNA was extracted from bulk tissue without any cell sorting. V dropped 4 bases and J dropped 6; count of bases not matched to a gene: 11. The CDR3 runs 14 residues. The germline CDR1 and CDR2 sequences are DFQATT and SNEGSKA (reference sequence).

The chain combines TRBV20-1 with TRBJ2-7; 8 positions agree with TRBD2. Sample: lung tumor tissue. The TCR was taken from a man aged 25-40 years with non-small cell lung cancer. The CDR3 nucleotides are TGCAGTGCTACGCTTAGCGGGGCGAGGTCCGAGCAGTACTTA. Amino acids: CSATLSGARSEQYL.